This is a list of T cell receptor beta chains from one sample in a study of blood T cells in healthy people across ages. TCRdb fed the 5' RACE reads into MiXCR, producing one record per CDR3 protein. The table has around 850,000 distinct CDR3 sequences, about 34% seen once. Sequencing was done on a sample of blood. These receptors were taken from a man aged 18 to 30 in good health. CDR3s include the opening cysteine and the closing phenylalanine or tryptophan. The order of the fields is CDR3 DNA, CDR3 protein, J gene, D gene, clone size, V gene, CDR3 length. The D gene is left open where the match is weak. Not every row has a clone size; where given, it reads once, few, many or a size class.

CDR3nt: TGCAGTGCTAGCCCGCTTTCCGTAGGGAATAGGGAGACCCAGTACTTC
CDR3aa: CSASPLSVGNRETQYF
j_gene: TRBJ2-5
d_gene: NA
abundance: few
v_gene: TRBV20-1
len: 16

CDR3nt: TGTGCCAGCAGCGAACGGACAGGCGGAAATCAGCCCCAGCATTTT
CDR3aa: CASSERTGGNQPQHF
j_gene: TRBJ1-5
d_gene: TRBD1
abundance: few
v_gene: TRBV6-2/TRBV6-3
len: 15

CDR3nt: TGTGCCAGCAGCCTCGGGGGAGTTTACGAGCAGTACTTC
CDR3aa: CASSLGGVYEQYF
j_gene: TRBJ2-7
d_gene: NA
abundance: many
v_gene: TRBV7-9
len: 13

CDR3nt: TGTGCCAGCCACCGCGGTCTGGGGAGCACAGATACGCAGTATTTT
CDR3aa: CASHRGLGSTDTQYF
j_gene: TRBJ2-3
d_gene: NA
abundance: many
v_gene: TRBV2
len: 15

CDR3nt: TGTGCCAGCAGCATAGGACTAGCGGGGAGGAAGGAGCAGTACTTC
CDR3aa: CASSIGLAGRKEQYF
j_gene: TRBJ2-5
d_gene: TRBD2
abundance: many
v_gene: TRBV7-2
len: 15

CDR3nt: TGTGCCAGCAGTTTATATTGGGGTCACTCCTACAATGAGCAGTTCTTC
CDR3aa: CASSLYWGHSYNEQFF
j_gene: TRBJ2-1
d_gene: NA
abundance: NA
v_gene: TRBV27
len: 16

CDR3nt: TGTGCCAGCAGCTTAATATACCGGGGGGGCGTAGATACGCAGTATTTT
CDR3aa: CASSLIYRGGVDTQYF
j_gene: TRBJ2-3
d_gene: TRBD2
abundance: NA
v_gene: TRBV11-2
len: 16

CDR3nt: TGTGCCAGCAGCTTAACCGGGGCAGGGGCTCACAAGCAGTTCTTC
CDR3aa: CASSLTGAGAHKQFF
j_gene: TRBJ2-1
d_gene: NA
abundance: NA
v_gene: TRBV7-2
len: 15

CDR3nt: TGCAGTGCTCCCGGGACCGCCGTGTGGAATGAGCAGTTCTTC
CDR3aa: CSAPGTAVWNEQFF
j_gene: TRBJ2-1
d_gene: NA
abundance: NA
v_gene: TRBV20-1
len: 14

CDR3nt: NA
CDR3aa: CARSPDNYGCTF
j_gene: TRBJ1-2
d_gene: NA
abundance: NA
v_gene: TRBV6-5
len: 12

CDR3nt: TGCGGTGCTACCAATGGGGGACAGGGGATCTATGGCTACACCTTC
CDR3aa: CGATNGGQGIYGYTF
j_gene: TRBJ1-2
d_gene: TRBD1
abundance: NA
v_gene: TRBV20-1
len: 15

CDR3nt: TGTGCCAGCAGCTTGGCTGGGGGCACTCAGCCCCAGCATTTT
CDR3aa: CASSLAGGTQPQHF
j_gene: TRBJ1-5
d_gene: NA
abundance: NA
v_gene: TRBV5-5
len: 14

CDR3nt: TGTGCCAGCAGTGTGGACACAAACTATGGCTACACCTTC
CDR3aa: CASSVDTNYGYTF
j_gene: TRBJ1-2
d_gene: NA
abundance: NA
v_gene: TRBV6-5
len: 13

CDR3nt: TGTGCCAGCAGCCCCAGCGGACAGAAGAACACTGAAGCTTTCTTT
CDR3aa: CASSPSGQKNTEAFF
j_gene: TRBJ1-1
d_gene: NA
abundance: NA
v_gene: TRBV7-9
len: 15

CDR3nt: TGTGCCAGCAGCTTAGCTCCTGTGAACACTGAAGCTTTCTTT
CDR3aa: CASSLAPVNTEAFF
j_gene: TRBJ1-1
d_gene: NA
abundance: NA
v_gene: TRBV7-2
len: 14

CDR3nt: TGCGCCAGCAGCCAAGATACCGGGACAGGGTCGGGAGATACGCAGTATTTT
CDR3aa: CASSQDTGTGSGDTQYF
j_gene: TRBJ2-3
d_gene: TRBD1
abundance: many
v_gene: TRBV4-3
len: 17

CDR3nt: TGTACCTGGAGGAAACAGGGCGAATATGGCTACACCTTC
CDR3aa: CTWRKQGEYGYTF
j_gene: TRBJ1-2
d_gene: NA
abundance: NA
v_gene: TRBV30
len: 13

CDR3nt: TGCGCCAGCAGCCAAAGGGGGGGTTTAGGACAGGGTTTCGTGGACACTGAAGCTTTCTTT
CDR3aa: CASSQRGGLGQGFVDTEAFF
j_gene: TRBJ1-1
d_gene: TRBD1
abundance: NA
v_gene: TRBV4-3
len: 20